These T cell receptor beta chains were read from a single sample in a study of beta chain features in type 1 diabetes. Using immunoSEQ multiplex PCR, the repertoire was profiled, and TCRdb retains in-frame clones only, with some absent. The repertoire holds roughly 240,000 clones, 24% seen once, with 0.012% in the top ten. The specimen was naive CD4+ T cells from blood. These receptors came from a woman aged 25 to 39 with type 1 diabetes. CDR3s include the opening cysteine and the closing phenylalanine or tryptophan. The order of the fields is clone size, V gene, D gene, J gene, CDR3 protein, CDR3 DNA. A D gene is named only where the DNA matches it firmly. Some rows have no size entry. The others give once, few or many, or a class for an expanded clone.

clone size: .
V gene: TRBV9
D gene: .
J gene: TRBJ2-5
CDR3 protein: CASSVQGRETQYF
CDR3 DNA: TGTGCCAGCAGCGTACAGGGAAGGGAGACCCAGTACTTC

clone size: .
V gene: TRBV2
D gene: TRBD1
J gene: TRBJ1-1
CDR3 protein: CASRYGTADTEAFF
CDR3 DNA: TGTGCCAGCAGGTACGGGACAGCGGACACTGAAGCTTTCTTT

clone size: few
V gene: TRBV28
D gene: TRBD1
J gene: TRBJ2-7
CDR3 protein: CASGRDRAYEQYF
CDR3 DNA: TGTGCCAGCGGCCGGGACAGGGCCTACGAGCAGTACTTC

clone size: .
V gene: TRBV10-3
D gene: .
J gene: TRBJ2-7
CDR3 protein: CAISESSAGSYEQYF
CDR3 DNA: TGTGCCATCAGTGAGTCGAGTGCTGGCTCCTACGAGCAGTACTTC

clone size: few
V gene: TRBV30
D gene: .
J gene: TRBJ1-5
CDR3 protein: CAWSVPGGDQPQHF
CDR3 DNA: TGTGCCTGGAGTGTCCCCGGCGGGGATCAGCCCCAGCATTTT

clone size: .
V gene: TRBV6-5
D gene: TRBD2
J gene: TRBJ2-5
CDR3 protein: CASSAFLAEETQYF
CDR3 DNA: TGTGCCAGCAGTGCCTTTCTAGCGGAAGAGACCCAGTACTTC

clone size: .
V gene: TRBV19
D gene: .
J gene: TRBJ2-6
CDR3 protein: CASSIQRDSAGANVLTF
CDR3 DNA: TGTGCCAGTAGTATCCAACGGGATTCTGCGGGGGCCAACGTCCTGACTTTC

clone size: .
V gene: TRBV27
D gene: TRBD2
J gene: TRBJ2-1
CDR3 protein: CASGSGRAVYNEQFF
CDR3 DNA: TGTGCCAGCGGTAGCGGGAGGGCAGTCTACAATGAGCAGTTCTTC

clone size: few
V gene: TRBV6-5
D gene: .
J gene: TRBJ2-1
CDR3 protein: CAIGKRYNEQFF
CDR3 DNA: TGTGCCATTGGTAAGCGGTACAATGAGCAGTTCTTC

clone size: .
V gene: TRBV5-1
D gene: .
J gene: TRBJ2-1
CDR3 protein: CASSLPDTVYNEQFF
CDR3 DNA: TGCGCCAGCAGCTTACCGGACACGGTATACAATGAGCAGTTCTTC

clone size: .
V gene: TRBV5-1
D gene: TRBD1
J gene: TRBJ1-1
CDR3 protein: CASSLGGTVLNTEAFF
CDR3 DNA: TGCGCCAGCAGCTTGGGAGGGACAGTTTTGAACACTGAAGCTTTCTTT

clone size: .
V gene: TRBV6-5
D gene: .
J gene: TRBJ2-2
CDR3 protein: CASRAVGELFF
CDR3 DNA: TGTGCCAGCAGGGCCGTCGGGGAGCTGTTTTTT

clone size: .
V gene: TRBV10-3
D gene: .
J gene: TRBJ1-1
CDR3 protein: CAISDEQAEAFF
CDR3 DNA: TGTGCCATCAGCGATGAACAGGCTGAAGCTTTCTTT

clone size: few
V gene: TRBV11-2
D gene: .
J gene: TRBJ2-7
CDR3 protein: CASSLVHPGTYEQYF
CDR3 DNA: TGTGCCAGCAGCTTGGTTCACCCGGGGACCTACGAGCAGTACTTC

clone size: .
V gene: TRBV15
D gene: .
J gene: TRBJ2-7
CDR3 protein: CATSVRQGYEQYF
CDR3 DNA: TGTGCCACCAGCGTTCGGCAGGGCTACGAGCAGTACTTC

clone size: .
V gene: TRBV19
D gene: .
J gene: TRBJ2-1
CDR3 protein: CASSTNSAYNEQFF
CDR3 DNA: TGTGCCAGTAGTACCAATAGCGCCTACAATGAGCAGTTCTTC

clone size: few
V gene: TRBV7-3
D gene: .
J gene: TRBJ2-3
CDR3 protein: CASSRGAQDTQYF
CDR3 DNA: TGTGCCAGCAGCCGGGGAGCTCAGGATACGCAGTATTTT

clone size: few
V gene: TRBV7-9
D gene: TRBD2
J gene: TRBJ2-5
CDR3 protein: CASSLTAGEWETQYF
CDR3 DNA: TGTGCCAGCAGCTTAACAGCGGGAGAGTGGGAGACCCAGTACTTC

clone size: .
V gene: TRBV27
D gene: .
J gene: TRBJ1-1
CDR3 protein: CASRSGGTPEAFF
CDR3 DNA: TGTGCCAGCCGTTCGGGGGGTACCCCTGAAGCTTTCTTT

clone size: few
V gene: TRBV5-1
D gene: TRBD2
J gene: TRBJ2-3
CDR3 protein: CASSLSGSGSSADTQYF
CDR3 DNA: TGCGCCAGCAGCTTGAGCGGCAGCGGGAGCAGTGCAGATACGCAGTATTTT

clone size: few
V gene: TRBV21-1
D gene: .
J gene: TRBJ2-5
CDR3 protein: CASGGTSQETQYF
CDR3 DNA: TGTGCCAGCGGCGGGACCTCGCAAGAGACCCAGTACTTC

clone size: few
V gene: TRBV5-8
D gene: TRBD1
J gene: TRBJ1-1
CDR3 protein: CASSSGTGLGREDTEAFF
CDR3 DNA: TGTGCCAGCAGCTCTGGGACAGGGCTAGGCCGTGAGGACACTGAAGCTTTCTTT

clone size: few
V gene: TRBV4-1
D gene: .
J gene: TRBJ2-7
CDR3 protein: CASSPRLPYEQYF
CDR3 DNA: TGCGCCAGCAGCCCGCGACTACCCTACGAGCAGTACTTC

clone size: .
V gene: TRBV7-9
D gene: .
J gene: TRBJ2-3
CDR3 protein: CASSLDPGTDTQYF
CDR3 DNA: TGTGCCAGCAGCTTAGATCCGGGCACAGATACGCAGTATTTT

clone size: .
V gene: TRBV19
D gene: .
J gene: TRBJ2-7
CDR3 protein: CASSMSGTSYEQYF
CDR3 DNA: TGTGCCAGTAGTATGAGCGGGACAAGCTACGAGCAGTACTTC

clone size: .
V gene: TRBV6-6
D gene: .
J gene: TRBJ1-5
CDR3 protein: CASSYVPGGQGQPQHF
CDR3 DNA: TGTGCCAGCAGTTACGTCCCGGGAGGGCAGGGTCAGCCCCAGCATTTT

clone size: few
V gene: TRBV20-1
D gene: .
J gene: TRBJ2-1
CDR3 protein: CSAIVNEQFF
CDR3 DNA: TGCAGTGCTATCGTCAATGAGCAGTTCTTC

clone size: .
V gene: TRBV30
D gene: .
J gene: TRBJ1-5
CDR3 protein: CAWSVEGLQPQHF
CDR3 DNA: TGTGCCTGGAGTGTGGAGGGTCTTCAGCCCCAGCATTTT

clone size: .
V gene: TRBV4-2
D gene: .
J gene: TRBJ1-5
CDR3 protein: CASSQEGGHSNQPQHF
CDR3 DNA: TGTGCCAGCAGCCAAGAGGGAGGGCATAGCAATCAGCCCCAGCATTTT

clone size: few
V gene: TRBV27
D gene: .
J gene: TRBJ2-7
CDR3 protein: CATHREGTGIGEQYF
CDR3 DNA: TGTGCCACCCACCGAGAGGGAACAGGGATCGGCGAGCAGTACTTC

clone size: few
V gene: TRBV18
D gene: .
J gene: TRBJ1-2
CDR3 protein: CASSLAEQNGYTF
CDR3 DNA: TGTGCCAGCTCACTTGCGGAGCAAAACGGCTACACCTTC

clone size: .
V gene: TRBV28
D gene: .
J gene: TRBJ2-3
CDR3 protein: CASSLSTDTQYF
CDR3 DNA: TGTGCCAGCAGCCTTAGCACAGATACGCAGTATTTT

clone size: .
V gene: TRBV10-3
D gene: .
J gene: TRBJ2-3
CDR3 protein: CAISESEPLTDTQYF
CDR3 DNA: TGTGCCATCAGTGAGTCGGAGCCACTCACAGATACGCAGTATTTT

clone size: .
V gene: TRBV29-1
D gene: .
J gene: TRBJ1-4
CDR3 protein: CSVLPSNEKLFF
CDR3 DNA: TGCAGCGTCCTCCCTAGTAATGAAAAACTGTTTTTT

clone size: .
V gene: TRBV18
D gene: .
J gene: TRBJ2-5
CDR3 protein: CASSPRSDNSGATQYF
CDR3 DNA: TGTGCCAGCTCACCACGATCGGACAACAGTGGTGCGACCCAGTACTTC

clone size: few
V gene: TRBV29-1
D gene: .
J gene: TRBJ1-2
CDR3 protein: CSVERVDYGYTF
CDR3 DNA: TGCAGCGTTGAGCGGGTCGACTATGGCTACACCTTC

clone size: .
V gene: TRBV7-9
D gene: .
J gene: TRBJ1-4
CDR3 protein: CASSQVVGEKLFF
CDR3 DNA: TGTGCCAGCAGTCAGGTGGTTGGTGAAAAACTGTTTTTT

clone size: few
V gene: TRBV29-1
D gene: .
J gene: TRBJ1-2
CDR3 protein: CSVPPVEGGYTF
CDR3 DNA: TGCAGCGTTCCTCCTGTGGAGGGCGGCTACACCTTC

clone size: once
V gene: TRBV9
D gene: .
J gene: TRBJ2-7
CDR3 protein: CASSGGGLADTYEQYF
CDR3 DNA: TGTGCCAGCAGCGGAGGGGGGCTAGCGGATACCTACGAGCAGTACTTC

clone size: .
V gene: TRBV29-1
D gene: .
J gene: TRBJ1-3
CDR3 protein: CSVEPTAGNTIYF
CDR3 DNA: TGCAGCGTTGAACCGACAGCTGGAAACACCATATATTTT

clone size: few
V gene: TRBV18
D gene: TRBD1
J gene: TRBJ2-1
CDR3 protein: CASSRGQGVYNEQFF
CDR3 DNA: TGTGCCAGCTCACGAGGACAGGGTGTATACAATGAGCAGTTCTTC

clone size: once
V gene: TRBV6-6
D gene: .
J gene: TRBJ2-1
CDR3 protein: CATLRGSYNEQFF
CDR3 DNA: TGTGCCACCCTTCGGGGCTCCTACAATGAGCAGTTCTTC

clone size: few
V gene: TRBV5-6
D gene: TRBD2
J gene: TRBJ2-5
CDR3 protein: CASSLGLAGIQETQYF
CDR3 DNA: TGTGCCAGCAGCTTGGGGCTAGCGGGGATCCAAGAGACCCAGTACTTC

clone size: few
V gene: TRBV27
D gene: .
J gene: TRBJ1-1
CDR3 protein: CASREIGQMNTEAFF
CDR3 DNA: TGTGCCAGCAGAGAAATAGGACAGATGAACACTGAAGCTTTCTTT

clone size: .
V gene: TRBV19
D gene: TRBD1
J gene: TRBJ2-5
CDR3 protein: CASRRAGQGIETQYF
CDR3 DNA: TGTGCCAGTAGGAGAGCGGGACAGGGTATTGAGACCCAGTACTTC

clone size: once
V gene: TRBV6-4
D gene: TRBD2
J gene: TRBJ2-7
CDR3 protein: CAIEGLAGGGGYEQYF
CDR3 DNA: TGTGCCATTGAGGGACTAGCGGGAGGTGGAGGGTACGAGCAGTACTTC

clone size: .
V gene: TRBV29-1
D gene: TRBD1
J gene: TRBJ2-7
CDR3 protein: CSVGADRGRYEQYF
CDR3 DNA: TGCAGCGTTGGCGCGGACAGGGGGCGGTATGAGCAGTACTTC

clone size: .
V gene: TRBV30
D gene: .
J gene: TRBJ1-4
CDR3 protein: CAWSNGATNEKLFF
CDR3 DNA: TGTGCCTGGAGCAACGGTGCAACTAATGAAAAACTGTTTTTT

clone size: .
V gene: TRBV4-1
D gene: .
J gene: TRBJ2-1
CDR3 protein: CASSPWVRGRGYNEQFF
CDR3 DNA: TGCGCCAGCAGCCCCTGGGTGCGGGGCAGAGGGTACAATGAGCAGTTCTTC